This entry describes one TCR beta chain. Its antigen is undetermined. Cells classed as naive CD8+ T cells were CD45RO-CCR7+CD27+CD95-. The data were taken from a study of CXCR3-negative and CXCR3-positive naive CD8 T cells. Whole-study results and caveats: Naive CXCR3-positive and CXCR3-negative cells shared TRBV-TRBJ usage; memory cells diverged. Naive CXCR3-positive cells had TRB CDR3s more hydrophobic than those of CXCR3-negative naive cells. Diversity proved comparably high across both naive subsets and much lower in memory CD8+ cells.

Germline values: CDR1 MNHEY, CDR2 SVGEGT. The CDR3 runs 17 residues. The TRB cDNA libraries were prepared by 5' RACE with UMI labels. TCRdb re-called the 5' RACE reads; every CDR3 protein appears as one record, without DNA. Its clone listing holds about 62,000 distinct CDR3 sequences. The sequenced sample was naive CXCR3- CD8+ T cells from blood. As for subset: CD45RO-CCR7+CD27+CD95- naive CD8+ T cells lacking CXCR3 (TNR3-). This TCR derives from a human donor in good health. Some clones in this sample may be carry-over from other donors' samples. This chain connects TRBV6-2 or TRBV6-3 to TRBJ2-7; the TCRdb call, TRBD1, lacks DNA for checking. CDR3 region: CASSYSMAQDPSYEQYF.